This TCR beta chain originates from a study of early T cells in non-severe SARS-CoV-2 infection. Overall study context: RNA in bulk from unsorted whole blood was sequenced, and chains were unpaired.

This clonotype was observed a handful of times. Using its own MiXCR run on the 5' RACE reads, TCRdb lists one record per CDR3 protein. In the table there are roughly 81,000 distinct CDR3 sequences, over 5% of which are singletons. The sample consisted of whole blood. This clonotype was obtained from an adult who was a healthcare worker with PCR-confirmed SARS-CoV-2 infection or an uninfected control (not recorded which).

As DNA, the CDR3 is TGTGCCATCAGTGAGTCAGGGTACCCCTCCGAGCAGTACTTC. This codes for CAISESGYPSEQYF. This chain uses TRBV10-3 with TRBJ2-7, with unresolved D. The CDR3 covers 14 residues. The V gene lost 0 bases and the J gene lost 6 bases, with 12 bases spanning the gap. Germline CDR1 is ENHRY and CDR2 is SYGVKD.